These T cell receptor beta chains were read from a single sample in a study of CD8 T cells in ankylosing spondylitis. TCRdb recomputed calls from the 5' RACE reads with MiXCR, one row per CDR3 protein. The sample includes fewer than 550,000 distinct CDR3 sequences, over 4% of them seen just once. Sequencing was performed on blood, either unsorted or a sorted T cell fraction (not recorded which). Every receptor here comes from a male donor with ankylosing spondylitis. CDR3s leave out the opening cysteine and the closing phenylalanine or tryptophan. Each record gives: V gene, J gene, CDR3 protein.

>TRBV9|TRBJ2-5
ASSVSATGKTQY
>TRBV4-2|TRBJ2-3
ASSQDFPIVGDTQY
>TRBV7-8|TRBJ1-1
ASSLSSLINTEAF
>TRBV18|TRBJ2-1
ASSQVLAGNEQF
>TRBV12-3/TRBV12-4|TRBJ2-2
ASSLLGGRRGPGELF
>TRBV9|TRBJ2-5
ASSPPGTRGETQY
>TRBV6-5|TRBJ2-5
ASSYSAGGETQY
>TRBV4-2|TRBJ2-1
ASSQAVSSGDNEQF
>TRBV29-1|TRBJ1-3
SVLGGGSTSSGNTIY
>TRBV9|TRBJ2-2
ASSGTVLNTGELF
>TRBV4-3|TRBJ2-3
ASSQDRASGSTDTQY
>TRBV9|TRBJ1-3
ASSVSGLENTIY
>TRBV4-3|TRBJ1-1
ASSRGLYTEAF
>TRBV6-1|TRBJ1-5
ASRKASQGGQPQH
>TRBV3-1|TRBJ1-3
ASSQLPSGVGNTIY
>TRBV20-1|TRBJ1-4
SPGPGQNEKLF
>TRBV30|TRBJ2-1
AWSVRLMSYNEQF
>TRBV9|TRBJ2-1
ASSVAGSGGHYNEQF
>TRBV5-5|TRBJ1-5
ASSLDVGQPQH
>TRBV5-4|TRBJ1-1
ASSSSSNTEAF
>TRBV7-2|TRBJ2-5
ASNRGVGETQY
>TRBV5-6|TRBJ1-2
ASSLLDGYT
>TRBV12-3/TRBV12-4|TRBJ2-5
ASTRGLASETQY
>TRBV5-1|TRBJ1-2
ASSIRDGNYGYT
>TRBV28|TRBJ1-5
ASSQAGATKPQH
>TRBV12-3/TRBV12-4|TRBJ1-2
VSKAGGSGGYT
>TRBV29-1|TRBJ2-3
SVGRGGEADTQY
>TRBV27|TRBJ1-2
ASRQQGIGGYT
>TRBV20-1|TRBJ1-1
SASSGGGITEAF
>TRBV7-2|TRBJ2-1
ASSPRRLAPYNEQF
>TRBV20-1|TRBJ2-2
SARGSGSGAGELF
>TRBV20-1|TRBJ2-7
SARVRPSGEQY
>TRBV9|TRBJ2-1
ASSVDPTGTPNEQF
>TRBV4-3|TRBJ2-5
ASSSLQGKGEQETQY
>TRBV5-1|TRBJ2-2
ASSSPGAGELF
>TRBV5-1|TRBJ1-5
ASSLDPGQGYQPQH
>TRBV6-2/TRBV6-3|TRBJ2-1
ASSPREYNEQF
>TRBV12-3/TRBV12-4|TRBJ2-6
ASTLELSGANVLT
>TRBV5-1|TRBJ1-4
ASRGGSGEKLF
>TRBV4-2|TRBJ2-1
ASSRENEQF
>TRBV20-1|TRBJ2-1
SAQGRSYNEQF
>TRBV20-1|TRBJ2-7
SATGTGGLEQY
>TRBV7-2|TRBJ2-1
ASSTPAAGDDEQF
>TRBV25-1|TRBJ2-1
ASSEFRVSYNEQF
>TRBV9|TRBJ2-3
ATGAPGLVTDTQY
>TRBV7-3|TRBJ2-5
ASSGTGEATQY
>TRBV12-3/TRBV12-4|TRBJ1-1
ASSPLDGGASEAF
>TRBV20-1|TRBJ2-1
SARPAYRNNEQF
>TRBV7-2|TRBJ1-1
ASSPIRRGEAEAF
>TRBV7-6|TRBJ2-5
ASSSGTSGGSDQETQY
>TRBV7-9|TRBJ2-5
ASSREDRGGMETQY
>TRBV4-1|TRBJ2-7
ASSLPGAGGLSYEQY
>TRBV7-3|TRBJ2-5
ASSMGLRETQY
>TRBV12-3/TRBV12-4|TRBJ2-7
ASSLAGGGDEQY
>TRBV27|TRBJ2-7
ASRPVGGPREQY